This T cell receptor beta chain was sequenced in a study of T cell repertoires in cytomegalovirus infection. Study-level information: Epitope selection comprised recently identified HLA-C-restricted CMV epitopes and well-studied HLA-B-restricted CMV epitopes. Public TCR beta signatures indicated both CMV infection and matching HLA type.

A single record per CDR3 protein comes from TCRdb applying MiXCR to the reads. The sample contains about 900,000 distinct CDR3 sequences, less than 40% of which appear only once. About this clonotype: As yet, its antigen is unknown.

Study-level results: Accumulated public TCR beta family frequency recognized individuals carrying CMV together with the relevant HLA.

Per germline, CDR1 MNHEY and CDR2 SVGAGI. The CDR3 sequence is 14 residues long. Trimming removed 2 bases from V and 6 bases from J, with 11 bases in between. This material consisted of cultured CD8+ T cells from PBMCs, taken from culture after CMV antigen stimulation. The V and J genes are TRBV6-5 and TRBJ2-1; possibly TRBD2 for D (5 bases). The sequence was collected from a human donor in good health (CMV status not recorded). Some clones in this sample may be carry-over from other donors' samples. CDR3 nucleotides: TGTGCCAGCAGTTACCCGGGGTCGGGCAATGAGCAGTTCTTC. Its translation: CASSYPGSGNEQFF.